This T cell receptor beta chain stems from a study of blood T cell repertoires in COVID-19. About the study: Acute and convalescent COVID-19 specimens originated in the United States, Italy and Spain. Sample material is recorded as cDNA or gDNA derived from T cells, B-cell-depleted T cells, or PBMCs.

Two negative PCRs, clearance, or symptom resolution had been documented for recovered Cohort 3 donors. In the authors' methods: Amplified reference gene primers provided the basis for estimating nucleated cell counts. Measured with immunoSEQ multiplex PCR; TCRdb has only the in-frame clones, and not every one. V, J and clone size are those of that table, while D and trimming were read from the DNA. The repertoire holds more than 300,000 clones, with roughly four fifths as singletons. The V and J ends lost 6 bases and 4 bases, in that order; junction bases with no gene match: 10. Germline CDR1 DFQATT, CDR2 SNEGSKA (reference sequence). CDR3 length: 14 residues.

This rearrangement joins TRBV20-1 to TRBJ1-2, with 8 bases fitting TRBD1. The material sequenced was PBMCs or T cells enriched from blood (not recorded which). This receptor was obtained from a woman in her fifties or sixties who had recovered from COVID-19. The CDR3 spells CSASGRQGIYGYTF. CDR3 sequence (DNA): TGCAGTGCCAGTGGGAGACAGGGGATCTATGGCTACACCTTC.